One T cell receptor beta chain is described in this entry. The sample belongs to a study of blood T cell repertoires in COVID-19. Authors' data handling: Estimates of nucleated cell counts were drawn from the amplification of reference gene primers. Clones were read by immunoSEQ multiplex PCR, and TCRdb kept only the in-frame ones, dropping some. From that table come the V and J calls and clone size; the DNA was used to work out D and trimming. Of 250,000 to 300,000 clones listed, roughly 90% were seen once; the top ten hold under 3%. A COVID-19 case was met by exposed participants within 2 weeks before study entry. The CDR3 spans 15 residues. Trimming took 4 bases from V and 2 from J; bases not matched to a gene: 7. CDR1 and CDR2 from the germline V gene are SGHNT and YYREEE (reference sequence).

This sequence joins TRBV5-4 and TRBJ2-7, with TRBD2 identical over 9 bases. This clonotype was sampled from a woman aged 50 to 60 who had been exposed to COVID-19. The sequenced material came from PBMCs or T cells enriched from blood (not recorded which). The CDR3 DNA reads TGTGCCAGCAGCACACCGTCTAGCGGGGCCTACGAGCAGTACTTC. This codes for CASSTPSSGAYEQYF. Full variable domain (remainder filled in from reference TRBV5-4 and TRBJ2-7): ETGVTQSPTHLIKTRGQQVTLRCSSQSGHNTVSWYQQALGQGPQFIFQYYREEENGRGNFPPRFSGLQFPNYSSELNVNALELDDSALYLCASSTPSSGAYEQYFGPGTRLTVT.